This TCR beta chain was retrieved from a study of cytomegalovirus exposure and HLA in healthy donors. The PCR made use of 60 Vbeta and 13 Jbeta primers. Clones were read by immunoSEQ multiplex PCR, and TCRdb kept only the in-frame ones, dropping some. The sample has around 180,000 clones, more than 70% seen once. This clone is a singleton in its sample. Its target is unknown. From germline, CDR1 is LNHDA and CDR2 SQIVND (reference sequence). The CDR3 is made up of 15 amino acids. V lost 4 bases and J lost 0; bases outside the gene matches: 2. Study-wide results and limits: Presence/absence analyses assumed roughly uniform sequencing depth across donors, which may not hold.

The chain joins TRBV19 to TRBJ2-7; 11 bases are shared with TRBD1. The sequenced material came from PBMCs. The receptor was derived from a girl aged 10 to 17 in good health and CMV-seronegative. CDR3 bases: TGTGCCAGTAGTAAGGGACAGGGGGGCTCCTACGAGCAGTACTTC. This sequence encodes CASSKGQGGSYEQYF. Full variable domain (rest looked up from reference TRBV19 and TRBJ2-7): DGGITQSPKYLFRKEGQNVTLSCEQNLNHDAMYWYRQDPGQGLRLIYYSQIVNDFQKGDIAEGYSVSREKKESFPLTVTSAQKNPTAFYLCASSKGQGGSYEQYFGPGTRLTVT.